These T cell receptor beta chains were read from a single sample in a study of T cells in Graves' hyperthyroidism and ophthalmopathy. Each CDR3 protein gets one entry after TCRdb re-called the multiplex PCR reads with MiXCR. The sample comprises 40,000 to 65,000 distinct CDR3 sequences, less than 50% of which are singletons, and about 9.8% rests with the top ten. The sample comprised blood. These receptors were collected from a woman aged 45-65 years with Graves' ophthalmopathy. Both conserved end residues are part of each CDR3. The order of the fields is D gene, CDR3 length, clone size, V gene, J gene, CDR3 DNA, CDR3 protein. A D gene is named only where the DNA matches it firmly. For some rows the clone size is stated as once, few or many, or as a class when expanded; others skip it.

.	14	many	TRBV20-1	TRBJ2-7	TGCAGTGCGGGCGGGTGGGGGAACTCCTACGAGCAGTACTTC	CSAGGWGNSYEQYF
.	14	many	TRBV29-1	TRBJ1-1	TGCAGCACTGGGGGGGTGGGGGGGAACACTGAAGCTTTCTTT	CSTGGVGGNTEAFF
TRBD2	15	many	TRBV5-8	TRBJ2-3	TGTGCCAGCAGCATAGCGGGAGGGCGCACAGATACGCAGTATTTT	CASSIAGGRTDTQYF
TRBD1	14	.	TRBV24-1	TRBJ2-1	TGTGCCACCAGAAGGACAGGTCGACACGATGAGCAGTTCTTC	CATRRTGRHDEQFF
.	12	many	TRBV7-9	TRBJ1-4	TGTGCCAGCAGCTTAAATGATGAAAAACTGTTTTTT	CASSLNDEKLFF
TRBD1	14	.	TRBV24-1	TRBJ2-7	TGTGTCACCAGTGACCCTAACAGGGGCGACGAGCAGTACTTC	CVTSDPNRGDEQYF
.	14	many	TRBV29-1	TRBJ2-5	TGCAGCGTTGGCCGAGCGGCTCTCCAAGAGACCCAGTACTTC	CSVGRAALQETQYF
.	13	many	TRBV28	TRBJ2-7	TGTGCCAGCAGTATTGGCGACATTTACGAGCAGTACTTC	CASSIGDIYEQYF
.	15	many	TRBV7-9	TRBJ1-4	TGTGCCAGCAGCTTAGAAGGGGCCTCTAATGAAAAACTGTTTTTT	CASSLEGASNEKLFF
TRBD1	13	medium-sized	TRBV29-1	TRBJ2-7	TGCAGCGTTGTGGCAGGACAGGGCCACGAGCAGTACTTC	CSVVAGQGHEQYF
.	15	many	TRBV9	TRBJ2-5	TGTGCCAGCAGCGTATCGGTTGGTAACCAAGAGACCCAGTACTTC	CASSVSVGNQETQYF
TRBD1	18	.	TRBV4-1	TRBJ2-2	TGCGCCAGCAGCCAAGACCTCATGCGGGACAGGGGGACTGAGGAGCTGTTTTTT	CASSQDLMRDRGTEELFF
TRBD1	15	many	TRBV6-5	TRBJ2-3	TGTGCCAGCAGACTGACAGGGTTTGGCACAGATACGCAGTATTTT	CASRLTGFGTDTQYF
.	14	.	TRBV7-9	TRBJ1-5	TGTGCCAGCAGCTTTGGGGGAAACAATCAGCCCCAGCATTTT	CASSFGGNNQPQHF
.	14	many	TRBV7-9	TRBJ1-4	TGTGCCAGCAGCTTCGACGGACCTAATGAAAAACTGTTTTTT	CASSFDGPNEKLFF
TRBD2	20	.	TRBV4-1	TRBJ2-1	TGCGCCAGCAGCCCCCCATCATCTGGGACTAGCGGGAGCATCCACAATGAGCAGTTCTTC	CASSPPSSGTSGSIHNEQFF
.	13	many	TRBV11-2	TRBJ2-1	TGTGCCAGCAGCTTTGGCCACCTTGATGAGCAGTTCTTC	CASSFGHLDEQFF
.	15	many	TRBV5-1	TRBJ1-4	TGCGCCAGCCGGGACGTAGTTGCAACTAATGAAAAACTGTTTTTT	CASRDVVATNEKLFF
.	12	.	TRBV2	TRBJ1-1	TGTGCCAGCTTGGTAGGTGACTCTGAAGCTTTCTTT	CASLVGDSEAFF
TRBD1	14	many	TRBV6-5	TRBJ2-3	TGTGCCAGCAGGCGGACAGGGAGCACAGATACGCAGTATTTT	CASRRTGSTDTQYF
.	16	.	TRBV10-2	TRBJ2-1	TGCGCCAACAGTGAGCCCTGCGGGTGGTCTTACAATGAGCTGTTCTTC	CANSEPCGWSYNELFF
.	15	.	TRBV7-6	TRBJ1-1	TGTGCCAGCAGCTTAGTTAGGAGCGGGATGGCTGATGCTTTCTTT	CASSLVRSGMADAFF
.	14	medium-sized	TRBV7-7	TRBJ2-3	TGTGCCAGCAGCCCACAACTGTGGGGGGATACGCAGTATTTT	CASSPQLWGDTQYF
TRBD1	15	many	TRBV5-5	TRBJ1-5	TGTGCCAGCAGCTTGGTGGGACAGCCAAATCAGCCCCAGCATTTT	CASSLVGQPNQPQHF
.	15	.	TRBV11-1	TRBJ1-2	TGTGCCAGCAGCTTAGAATATCGCTTAGCTTATAGCTACACCTTC	CASSLEYRLAYSYTF
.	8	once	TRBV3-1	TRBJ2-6	TGTGCCAGCAGCCAAGGCAACTTC	CASSQGNF
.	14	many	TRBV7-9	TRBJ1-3	TGTGCCAGCAGCTTAGCAGGGGTTGGAAACACCATATATTTT	CASSLAGVGNTIYF
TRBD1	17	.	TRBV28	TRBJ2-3	TGTGCCAGCAGCACCCGTCAGGGGGCGCGGGGCACAGATACGCAGTATTTT	CASSTRQGARGTDTQYF
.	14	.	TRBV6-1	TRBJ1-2	TGTGCCGGCAGCAGGCCAGGGGTTAACTACGGCTACACCTTC	CAGSRPGVNYGYTF
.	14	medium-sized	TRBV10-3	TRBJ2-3	TGTGCCATCAGTGGGACGGGTAGCACAGATACGCAGTATTTT	CAISGTGSTDTQYF
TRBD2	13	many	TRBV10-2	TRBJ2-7	TGCACTCGGGGGGGGGAACACCTCAACGAGCAGTACTTC	CTRGGEHLNEQYF
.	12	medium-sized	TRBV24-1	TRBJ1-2	TGTGCCACCAGTGAGGATAGGTATGGCTACACCTTC	CATSEDRYGYTF
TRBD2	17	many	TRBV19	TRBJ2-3	TGTGCCAGTAGTATCAGGACTAGCGGGGAGATCACAGATACGCAGTATTTT	CASSIRTSGEITDTQYF
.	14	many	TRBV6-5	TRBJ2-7	TGTGCCAGCAGCTCCATTCTTTCAGGGGGGGAGCAGTACTTC	CASSSILSGGEQYF
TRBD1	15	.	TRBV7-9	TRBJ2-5	TGTGCCAGCAGCTCCGGGACAGAGGGTGACGAGACCCAGTACTTC	CASSSGTEGDETQYF
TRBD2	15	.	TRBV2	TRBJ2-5	TGTGCCAGCAGTGAGGGGACTAGCGGGGGTACTGTCCAGTACTTC	CASSEGTSGGTVQYF
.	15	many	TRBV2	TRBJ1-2	TGTGCCAGCAGTGATGTTACGGCAGGGTCAAATGGCTACACCTTC	CASSDVTAGSNGYTF
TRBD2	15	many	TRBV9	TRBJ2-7	TGTGCCAGCAGCGTAGACCCAGCGGGGGGTAGGGAGCAGTACTTC	CASSVDPAGGREQYF
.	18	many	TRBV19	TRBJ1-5	TGTGCCAGTAGTACCCCCCCGGACAGCGGGAATAGCAATCAGCCCCAGCATTTT	CASSTPPDSGNSNQPQHF
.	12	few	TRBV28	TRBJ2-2	TGTGCCAGCAGCCCTCGGGAATGGGAGCTGTTTTTT	CASSPREWELFF